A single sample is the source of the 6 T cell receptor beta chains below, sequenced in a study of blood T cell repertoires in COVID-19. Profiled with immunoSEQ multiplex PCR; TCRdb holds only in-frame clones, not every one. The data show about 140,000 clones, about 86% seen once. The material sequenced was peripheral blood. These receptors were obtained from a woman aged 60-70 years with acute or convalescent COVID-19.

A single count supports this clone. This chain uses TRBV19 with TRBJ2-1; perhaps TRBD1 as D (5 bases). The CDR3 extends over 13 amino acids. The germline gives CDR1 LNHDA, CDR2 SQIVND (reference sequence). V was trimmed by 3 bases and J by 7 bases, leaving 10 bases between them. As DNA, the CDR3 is TGTGCCAGTAGTATCAGGGTTGGGAATGAGCAGTTCTTC. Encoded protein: CASSIRVGNEQFF.

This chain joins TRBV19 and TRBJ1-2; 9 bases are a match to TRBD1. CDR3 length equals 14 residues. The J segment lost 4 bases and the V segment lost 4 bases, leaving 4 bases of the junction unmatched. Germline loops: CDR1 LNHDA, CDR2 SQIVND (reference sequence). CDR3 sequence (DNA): TGTGCCAGTAGTACTAACAGGGGGCCCTATGGCTACACCTTC. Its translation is CASSTNRGPYGYTF.

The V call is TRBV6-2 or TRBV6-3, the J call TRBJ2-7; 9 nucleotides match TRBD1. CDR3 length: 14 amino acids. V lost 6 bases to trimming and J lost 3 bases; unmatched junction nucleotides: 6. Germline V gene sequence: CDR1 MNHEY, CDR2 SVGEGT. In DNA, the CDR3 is TGTGCCAGCAGCCTCGGACAGGGGAGCTACGAGCAGTACTTC. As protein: CASSLGQGSYEQYF.

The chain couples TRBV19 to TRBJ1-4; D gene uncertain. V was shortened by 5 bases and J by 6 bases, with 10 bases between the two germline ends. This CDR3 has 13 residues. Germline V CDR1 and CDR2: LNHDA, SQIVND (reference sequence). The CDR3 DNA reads TGTGCCAGTAGTTCCTACAGTTATGAAAAACTGTTTTTT. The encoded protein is CASSSYSYEKLFF.

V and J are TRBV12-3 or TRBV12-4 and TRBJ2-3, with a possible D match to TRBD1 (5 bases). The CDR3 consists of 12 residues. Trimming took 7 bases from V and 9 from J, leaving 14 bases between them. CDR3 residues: CASTQIKGTQYF. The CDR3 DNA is TGTGCCAGCACCCAAATAAAGGGGACGCAGTATTTT.

The CDR3 nucleotides are TGTGCCAGCAGTGACCGGGACAGGGGGCCCAATGAGCAGTTCTTC. Its protein is CASSDRDRGPNEQFF. The chain recombines TRBV6-1 with TRBJ2-1; 12 nucleotides match TRBD1. This CDR3 is built from 15 residues. The J segment lost 6 bases and the V segment lost 3 bases, leaving 3 bases of the junction unmatched. The germline V gene has CDR1 MNHNS and CDR2 SASEGT.